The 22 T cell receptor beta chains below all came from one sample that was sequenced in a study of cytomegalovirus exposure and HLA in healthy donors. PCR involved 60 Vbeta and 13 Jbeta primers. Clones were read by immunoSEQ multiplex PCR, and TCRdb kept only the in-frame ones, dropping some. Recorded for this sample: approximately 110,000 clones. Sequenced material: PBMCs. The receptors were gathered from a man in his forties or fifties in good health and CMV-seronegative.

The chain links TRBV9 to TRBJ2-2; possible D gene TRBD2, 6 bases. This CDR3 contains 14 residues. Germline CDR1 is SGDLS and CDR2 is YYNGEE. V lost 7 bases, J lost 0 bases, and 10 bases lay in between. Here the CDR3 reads CASSSSANTGELFF. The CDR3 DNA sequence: TGTGCCAGCTCCTCTAGCGCGAACACCGGGGAGCTGTTTTTT.

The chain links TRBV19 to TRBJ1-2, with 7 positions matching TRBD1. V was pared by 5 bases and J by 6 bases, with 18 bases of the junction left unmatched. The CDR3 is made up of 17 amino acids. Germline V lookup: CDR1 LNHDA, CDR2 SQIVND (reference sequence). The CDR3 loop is CASSPRTGTRGGDGYTF. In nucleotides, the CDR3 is TGTGCCAGTAGTCCGCGGACAGGTACGAGAGGGGGAGATGGCTACACCTTC.

CDR3 DNA: TGCAGCGTCGAAAAGGGGACAGGGGGCTCCTACGAGCAGTACTTC. This translates into CSVEKGTGGSYEQYF. The rearrangement links TRBV29-1 to TRBJ2-7; 11 bases fit TRBD1. J gave up 0 bases and V 6 bases, and 7 bases lay outside the gene matches. Germline values: CDR1 SQVTM, CDR2 ANQGSEA. CDR3 length: 15 residues.

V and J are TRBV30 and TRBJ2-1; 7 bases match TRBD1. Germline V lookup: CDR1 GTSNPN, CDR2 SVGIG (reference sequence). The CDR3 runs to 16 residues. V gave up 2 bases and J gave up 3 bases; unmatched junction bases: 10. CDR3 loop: CAWSSPTGAGYNEQFF. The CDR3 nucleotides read TGTGCCTGGAGTTCACCCACAGGGGCCGGCTACAATGAGCAGTTCTTC.

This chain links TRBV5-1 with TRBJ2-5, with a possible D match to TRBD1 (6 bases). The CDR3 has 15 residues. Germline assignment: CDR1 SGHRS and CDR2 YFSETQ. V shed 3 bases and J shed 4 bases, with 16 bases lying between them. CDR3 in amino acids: CASSWINRVGETQYF. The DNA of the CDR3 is TGCGCCAGCAGCTGGATAAACAGGGTTGGAGAGACCCAGTACTTC. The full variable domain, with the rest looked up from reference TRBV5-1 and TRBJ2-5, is KAGVTQTPRYLIKTRGQQVTLSCSPISGHRSVSWYQQTPGQGLQFLFEYFSETQRNKGNFPGRFSGRQFSNSRSEMNVSTLELGDSALYLCASSWINRVGETQYFGPGTRLLVL.

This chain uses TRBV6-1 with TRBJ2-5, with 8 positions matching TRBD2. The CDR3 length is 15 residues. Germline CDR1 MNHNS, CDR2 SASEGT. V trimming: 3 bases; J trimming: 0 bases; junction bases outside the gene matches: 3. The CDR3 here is CASSELLADQETQYF. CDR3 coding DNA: TGTGCCAGCAGTGAGTTACTAGCGGACCAAGAGACCCAGTACTTC.

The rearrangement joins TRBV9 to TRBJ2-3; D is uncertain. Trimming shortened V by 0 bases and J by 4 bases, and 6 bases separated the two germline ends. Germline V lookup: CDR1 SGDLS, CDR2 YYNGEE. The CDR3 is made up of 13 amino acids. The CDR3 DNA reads TGTGCCAGCAGCGTAGGGAGCTCAGATACGCAGTATTTT. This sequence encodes CASSVGSSDTQYF.

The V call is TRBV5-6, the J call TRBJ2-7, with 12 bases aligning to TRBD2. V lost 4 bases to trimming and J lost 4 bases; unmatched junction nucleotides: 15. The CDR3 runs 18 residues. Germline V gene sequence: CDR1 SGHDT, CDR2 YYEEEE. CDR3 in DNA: TGTGCCAGCAGCCCCACCGCCTCCACTAGCGGGAGGTCGTACGAGCAGTACTTC. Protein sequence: CASSPTASTSGRSYEQYF.

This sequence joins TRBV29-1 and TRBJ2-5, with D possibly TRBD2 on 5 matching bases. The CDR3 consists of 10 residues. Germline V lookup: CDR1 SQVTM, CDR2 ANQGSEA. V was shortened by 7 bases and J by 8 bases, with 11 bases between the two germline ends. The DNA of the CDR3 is TGCAGCGCGGGGATGGAAACCCAGTACTTC. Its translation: CSAGMETQYF. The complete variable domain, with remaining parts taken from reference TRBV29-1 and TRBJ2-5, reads SAVISQKPSRDICQRGTSLTIQCQVDSQVTMMFWYRQQPGQSLTLIATANQGSEATYESGFVIDKFPISRPNLTFSTLTVSNMSPEDSSIYLCSAGMETQYFGPGTRLLVL.

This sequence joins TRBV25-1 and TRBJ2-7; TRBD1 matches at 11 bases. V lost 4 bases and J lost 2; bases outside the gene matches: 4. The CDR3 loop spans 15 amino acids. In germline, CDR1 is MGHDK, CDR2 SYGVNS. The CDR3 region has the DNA TGTGCCAGCAGTGGGAGGGGACAGGGGGCCTACGAGCAGTACTTC. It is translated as CASSGRGQGAYEQYF.

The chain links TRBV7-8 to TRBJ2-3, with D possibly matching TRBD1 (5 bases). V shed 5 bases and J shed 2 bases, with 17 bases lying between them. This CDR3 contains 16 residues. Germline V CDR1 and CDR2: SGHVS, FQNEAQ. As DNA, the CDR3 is TGTGCCAGCAGCCCCCTGGTGGGGCTTCTCACAGATACGCAGTATTTT. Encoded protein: CASSPLVGLLTDTQYF.

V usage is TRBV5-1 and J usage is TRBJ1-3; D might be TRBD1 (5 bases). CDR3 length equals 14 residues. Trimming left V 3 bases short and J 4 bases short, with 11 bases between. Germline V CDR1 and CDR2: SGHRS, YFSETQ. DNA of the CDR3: TGCGCCAGCAGCTACGGCGGGACGGGAAACACCATATATTTT. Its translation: CASSYGGTGNTIYF.

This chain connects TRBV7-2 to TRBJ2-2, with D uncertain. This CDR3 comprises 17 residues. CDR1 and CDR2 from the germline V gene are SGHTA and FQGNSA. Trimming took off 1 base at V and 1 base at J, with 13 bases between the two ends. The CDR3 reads CASSLGPRSVNTGELFF. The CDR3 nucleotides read TGTGCCAGCAGCTTAGGCCCTAGGAGCGTGAACACCGGGGAGCTGTTTTTT.

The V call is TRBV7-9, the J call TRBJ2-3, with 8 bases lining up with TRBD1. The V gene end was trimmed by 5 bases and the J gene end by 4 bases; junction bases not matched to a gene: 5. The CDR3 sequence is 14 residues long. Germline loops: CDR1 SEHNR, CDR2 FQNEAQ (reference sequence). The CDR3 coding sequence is TGTGCCAGCAGCCGAGGACAGGGCCCAGATACGCAGTATTTT. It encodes CASSRGQGPDTQYF.

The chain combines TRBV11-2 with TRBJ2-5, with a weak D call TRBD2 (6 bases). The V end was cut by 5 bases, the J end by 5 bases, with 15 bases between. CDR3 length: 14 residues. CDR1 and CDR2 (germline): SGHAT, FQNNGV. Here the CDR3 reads CASSRGILRETQYF. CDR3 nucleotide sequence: TGTGCCAGCAGCCGCGGGATTTTGCGCGAGACCCAGTACTTC. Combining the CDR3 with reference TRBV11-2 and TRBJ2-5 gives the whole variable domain EAGVAQSPRYKIIEKRQSVAFWCNPISGHATLYWYQQILGQGPKLLIQFQNNGVVDDSQLPKDRFSAERLKGVDSTLKIQPAKLEDSAVYLCASSRGILRETQYFGPGTRLLVL.

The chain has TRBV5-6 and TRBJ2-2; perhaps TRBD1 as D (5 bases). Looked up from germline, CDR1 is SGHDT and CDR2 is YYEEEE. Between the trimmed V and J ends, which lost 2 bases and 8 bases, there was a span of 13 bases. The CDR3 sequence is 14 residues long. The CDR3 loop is CASSFPGSRGELFF. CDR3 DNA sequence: TGTGCCAGCAGCTTTCCAGGGTCAAGGGGGGAGCTGTTTTTT.

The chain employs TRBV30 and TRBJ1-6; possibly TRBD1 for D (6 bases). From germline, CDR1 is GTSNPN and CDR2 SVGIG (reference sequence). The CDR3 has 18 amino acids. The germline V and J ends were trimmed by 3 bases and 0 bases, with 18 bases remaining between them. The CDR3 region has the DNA TGTGCCTGGAGAAAAGGACAGATAGCCGGCTCCTATAATTCACCCCTCCACTTT. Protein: CAWRKGQIAGSYNSPLHF.

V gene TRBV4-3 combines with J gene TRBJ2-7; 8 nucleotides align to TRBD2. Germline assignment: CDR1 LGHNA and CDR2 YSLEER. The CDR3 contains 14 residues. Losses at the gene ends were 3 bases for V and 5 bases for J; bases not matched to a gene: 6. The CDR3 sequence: CASSQAGTRDEQYF. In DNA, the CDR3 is TGCGCCAGCAGCCAGGCCGGGACTAGAGACGAGCAGTACTTC.

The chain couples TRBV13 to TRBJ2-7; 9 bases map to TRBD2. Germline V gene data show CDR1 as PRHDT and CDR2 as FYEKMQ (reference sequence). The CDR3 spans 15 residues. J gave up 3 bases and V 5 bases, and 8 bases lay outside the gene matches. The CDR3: CASSGPTSGYYEQYF. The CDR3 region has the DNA TGTGCCAGCAGCGGGCCGACTAGCGGTTACTACGAGCAGTACTTC.

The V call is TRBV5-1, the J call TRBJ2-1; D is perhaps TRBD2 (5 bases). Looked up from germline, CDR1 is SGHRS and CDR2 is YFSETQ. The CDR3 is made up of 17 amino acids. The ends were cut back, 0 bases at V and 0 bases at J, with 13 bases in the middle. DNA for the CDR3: TGCGCCAGCAGCTTGGTTGTGGTAGCGTTCTCCTACAATGAGCAGTTCTTC. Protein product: CASSLVVVAFSYNEQFF.

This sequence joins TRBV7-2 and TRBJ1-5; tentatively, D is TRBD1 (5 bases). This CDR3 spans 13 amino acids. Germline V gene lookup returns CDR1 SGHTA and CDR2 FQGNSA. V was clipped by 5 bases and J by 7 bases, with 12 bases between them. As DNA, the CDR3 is TGTGCCAGCAGCCGGACTGGGGGGCAGCCCCAGCATTTT. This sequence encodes CASSRTGGQPQHF. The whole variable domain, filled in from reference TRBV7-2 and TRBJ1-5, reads GAGVSQSPSNKVTEKGKDVELRCDPISGHTALYWYRQSLGQGLEFLIYFQGNSAPDKSGLPSDRFSAERTGGSVSTLTIQRTQQEDSAVYLCASSRTGGQPQHFGDGTRLSIL.

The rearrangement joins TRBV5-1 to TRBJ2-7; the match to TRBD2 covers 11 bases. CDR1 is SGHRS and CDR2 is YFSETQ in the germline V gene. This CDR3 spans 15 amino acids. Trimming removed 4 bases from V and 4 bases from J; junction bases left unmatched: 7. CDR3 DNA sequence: TGCGCCAGCAGCCAAATAGCGGGAGGGCCTTACGAGCAGTACTTC. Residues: CASSQIAGGPYEQYF.